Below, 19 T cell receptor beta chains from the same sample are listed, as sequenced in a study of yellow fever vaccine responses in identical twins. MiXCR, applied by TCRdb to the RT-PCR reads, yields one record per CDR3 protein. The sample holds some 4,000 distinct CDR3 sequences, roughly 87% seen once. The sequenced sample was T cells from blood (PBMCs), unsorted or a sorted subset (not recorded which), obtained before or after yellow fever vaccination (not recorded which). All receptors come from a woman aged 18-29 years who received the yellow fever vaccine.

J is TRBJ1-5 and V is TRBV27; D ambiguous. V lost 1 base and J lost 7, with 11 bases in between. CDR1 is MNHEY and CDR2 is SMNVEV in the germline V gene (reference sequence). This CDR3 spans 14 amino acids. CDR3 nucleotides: TGTGCCAGCAGTTTATTACGGGGAAAACAGCCCCAGCATTTT. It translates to CASSLLRGKQPQHF.

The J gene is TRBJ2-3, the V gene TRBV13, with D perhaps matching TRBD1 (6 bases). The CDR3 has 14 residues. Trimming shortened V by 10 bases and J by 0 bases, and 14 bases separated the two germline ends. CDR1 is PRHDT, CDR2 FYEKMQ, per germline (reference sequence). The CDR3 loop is CATGQFSSTDTQYF. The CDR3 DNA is TGTGCCACAGGACAGTTCTCTAGCACAGATACGCAGTATTTT.

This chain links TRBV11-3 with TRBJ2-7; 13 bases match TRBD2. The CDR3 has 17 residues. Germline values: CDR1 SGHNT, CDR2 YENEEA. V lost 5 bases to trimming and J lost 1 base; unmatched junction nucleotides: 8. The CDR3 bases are TGTGCCAGCAGCCCCCGACTAGCGGGGGGCGGGTCCTACGAGCAGTACTTC. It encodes CASSPRLAGGGSYEQYF.

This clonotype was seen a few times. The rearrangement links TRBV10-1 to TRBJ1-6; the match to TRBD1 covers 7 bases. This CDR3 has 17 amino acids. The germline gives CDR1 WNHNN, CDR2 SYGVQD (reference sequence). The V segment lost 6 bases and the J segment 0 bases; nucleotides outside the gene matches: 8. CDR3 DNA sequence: TGCGCCAGCAGCGGGACAGAAAGGGGCTCCTATAATTCACCCCTCCACTTT. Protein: CASSGTERGSYNSPLHF.

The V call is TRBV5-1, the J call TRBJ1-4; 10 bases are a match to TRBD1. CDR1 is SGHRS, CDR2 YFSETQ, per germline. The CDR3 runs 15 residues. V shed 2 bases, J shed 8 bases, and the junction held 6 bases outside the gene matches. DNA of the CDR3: TGCGCCAGCAGCTTCACCGGGACAGGGGTAGAAAAACTGTTTTTT. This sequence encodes CASSFTGTGVEKLFF.

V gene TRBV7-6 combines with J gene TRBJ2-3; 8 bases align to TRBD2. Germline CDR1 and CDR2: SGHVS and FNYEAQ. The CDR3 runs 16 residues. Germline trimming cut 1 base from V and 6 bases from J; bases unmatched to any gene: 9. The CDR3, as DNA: TGTGCCAGCAGCTTAGGTTCGGGGGGGTCCGTCGATACGCAGTATTTT. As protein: CASSLGSGGSVDTQYF.

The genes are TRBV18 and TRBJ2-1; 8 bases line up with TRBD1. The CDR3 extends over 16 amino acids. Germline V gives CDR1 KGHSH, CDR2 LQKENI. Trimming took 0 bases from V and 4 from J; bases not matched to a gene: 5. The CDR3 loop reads CASSPPPGTGYNEQFF. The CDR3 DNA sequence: TGTGCCAGCTCACCACCGCCAGGGACAGGATACAATGAGCAGTTCTTC.

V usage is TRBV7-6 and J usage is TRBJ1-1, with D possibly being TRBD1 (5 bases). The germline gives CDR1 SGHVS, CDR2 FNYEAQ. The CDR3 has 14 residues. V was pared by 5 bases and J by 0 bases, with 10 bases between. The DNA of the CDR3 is TGTGCCAGCAGCCTGGACATTGTGAACACTGAAGCTTTCTTT. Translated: CASSLDIVNTEAFF.

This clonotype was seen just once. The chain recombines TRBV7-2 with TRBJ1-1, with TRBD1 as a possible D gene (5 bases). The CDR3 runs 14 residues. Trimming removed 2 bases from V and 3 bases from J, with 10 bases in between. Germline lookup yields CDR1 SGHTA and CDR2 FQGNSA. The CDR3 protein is CASSLRDSYTEAFF. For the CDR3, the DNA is TGTGCCAGCAGCTTACGGGACTCCTACACTGAAGCTTTCTTT.

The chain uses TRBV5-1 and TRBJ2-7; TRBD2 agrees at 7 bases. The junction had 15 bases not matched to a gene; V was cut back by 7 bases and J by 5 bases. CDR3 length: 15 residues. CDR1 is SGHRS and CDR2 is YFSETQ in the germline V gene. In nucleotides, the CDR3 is TGCGCCAGCCTTCCGGCAGGCGGGAGCAGGAACGAGCAGTACTTC. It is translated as CASLPAGGSRNEQYF.

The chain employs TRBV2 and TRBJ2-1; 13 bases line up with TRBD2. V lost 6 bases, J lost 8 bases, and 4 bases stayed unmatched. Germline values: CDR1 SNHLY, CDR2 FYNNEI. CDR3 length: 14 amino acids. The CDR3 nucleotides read TGTGCCAGCAGCCCGGGACTAGCGGGGTATGAGCAGTTCTTC. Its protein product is CASSPGLAGYEQFF.

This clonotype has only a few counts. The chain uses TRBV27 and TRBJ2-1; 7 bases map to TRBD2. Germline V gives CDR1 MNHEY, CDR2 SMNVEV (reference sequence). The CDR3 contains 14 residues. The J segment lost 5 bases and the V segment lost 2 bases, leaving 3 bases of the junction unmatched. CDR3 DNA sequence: TGTGCCAGCAGTTTAGGCGGGGGTGACAATGAGCAGTTCTTC. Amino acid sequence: CASSLGGGDNEQFF.

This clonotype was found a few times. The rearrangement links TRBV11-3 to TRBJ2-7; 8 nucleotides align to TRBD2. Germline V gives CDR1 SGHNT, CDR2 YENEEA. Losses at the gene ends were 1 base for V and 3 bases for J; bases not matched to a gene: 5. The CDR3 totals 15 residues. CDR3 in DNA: TGTGCCAGCAGCTTAGCCTCTAGCGGGCTCTACGAGCAGTACTTC. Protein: CASSLASSGLYEQYF.

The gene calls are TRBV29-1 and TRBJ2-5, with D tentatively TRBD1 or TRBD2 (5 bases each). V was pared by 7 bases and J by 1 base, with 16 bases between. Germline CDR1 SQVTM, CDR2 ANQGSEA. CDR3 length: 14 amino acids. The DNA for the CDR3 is TGCAGCGCCTCGATCGGGGCTACCCAAGAGACCCAGTACTTC. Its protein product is CSASIGATQETQYF.

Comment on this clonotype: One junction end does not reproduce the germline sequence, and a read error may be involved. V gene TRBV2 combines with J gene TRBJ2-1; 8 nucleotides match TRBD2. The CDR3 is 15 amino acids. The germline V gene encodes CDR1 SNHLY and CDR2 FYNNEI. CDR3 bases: TGTGCCAGCAGTCAAGCCCTTAGCGGGGCGGGTGAGCAGTTCTTC. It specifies CASSQALSGAGEQFF.

The CDR3 loop reads CASSQERGGEETQYF. Written as DNA, the CDR3 is TGTGCCAGCAGCCAAGAGCGGGGGGGCGAAGAGACCCAGTACTTC. The rearrangement links TRBV4-2 to TRBJ2-5; 9 bases match TRBD2. The V gene end was trimmed by 0 bases and the J gene end by 3 bases; junction bases not matched to a gene: 2. Looked up from germline, CDR1 is LGHNA and CDR2 is YNFKEQ. The CDR3 is made up of 15 amino acids.

The CDR3 region is CASSVTWGGPAKNIQYF. CDR3 nucleotide sequence: TGTGCCAGCAGCGTAACGTGGGGGGGGCCGGCCAAAAACATTCAGTACTTC. This chain connects TRBV9 to TRBJ2-4; D is possibly TRBD2 (7 bases). The V and J ends lost 1 base and 1 base respectively, with 15 bases between them. Germline V CDR1 and CDR2: SGDLS, YYNGEE. This CDR3 has 17 amino acids.

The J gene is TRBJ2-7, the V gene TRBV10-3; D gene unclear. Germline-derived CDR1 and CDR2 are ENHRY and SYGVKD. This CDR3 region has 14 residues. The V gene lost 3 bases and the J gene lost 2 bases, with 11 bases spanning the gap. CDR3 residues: CAISDFKQTYEQYF. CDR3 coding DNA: TGTGCCATCAGTGATTTTAAACAGACCTACGAGCAGTACTTC.

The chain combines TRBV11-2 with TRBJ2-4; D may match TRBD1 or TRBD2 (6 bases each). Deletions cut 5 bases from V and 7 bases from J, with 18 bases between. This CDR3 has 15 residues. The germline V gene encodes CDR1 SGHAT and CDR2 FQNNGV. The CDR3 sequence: CASSPQEGGRNIQYF. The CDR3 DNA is TGTGCCAGCAGCCCCCAAGAGGGGGGAAGGAACATTCAGTACTTC.